One and the same sample provided the 8 T cell receptor beta chains below, sequenced in a study of immune cell composition in non-small cell lung cancer. Profiled with immunoSEQ multiplex PCR; TCRdb holds only in-frame clones, not every one. The sample consists of about 3,000 clones, about 66% of them appearing once. Normal lung sampling was at least 3 cm from the tumour, as distant as possible. Sequences were obtained from non-adjacent lung tissue. Receptors were obtained from a human donor with non-small cell lung cancer.

The chain recombines TRBV29-1 with TRBJ1-1; 9 bases are shared with TRBD1. From germline, CDR1 is SQVTM and CDR2 ANQGSEA. The CDR3 extends over 10 amino acids. Trimming took 3 bases from V and 10 from J; bases not matched to a gene: 0. CDR3 DNA sequence: TGCAGCGTTGAGGGACAGGGAGCTTTCTTT. It codes for CSVEGQGAFF.

V is TRBV7-9 and J is TRBJ1-2, with 9 nucleotides matching TRBD1. This CDR3 spans 17 amino acids. Germline V gives CDR1 SEHNR, CDR2 FQNEAQ (reference sequence). J gave up 3 bases and V 1 base, and 9 bases lay outside the gene matches. CDR3 amino acids: CASSLGARDRDHYGYTF. The DNA for the CDR3 is TGTGCCAGCAGCTTAGGGGCACGGGACAGGGATCACTATGGCTACACCTTC.

This clone has just a few counts. V and J are TRBV5-1 and TRBJ1-3; the match to TRBD1 covers 8 bases. The CDR3 covers 13 residues. Germline V gene data show CDR1 as SGHRS and CDR2 as YFSETQ. The V and J ends lost 4 bases and 7 bases, in that order; junction bases with no gene match: 4. The CDR3 is CASSQTGDNTIYF. CDR3 coding DNA: TGCGCCAGCAGCCAGACAGGGGATAACACCATATATTTT.

This rearrangement joins TRBV6-7 to TRBJ2-7; 8 bases agree with TRBD1. TRBV6-7 is classed as an ORF, of uncertain function. CDR3 length: 15 amino acids. The V gene end was trimmed by 6 bases and the J gene end by 2 bases; junction bases not matched to a gene: 9. The CDR3 DNA follows: TGTGCCAGCAGCTCACAGGGGGTATTCGCCTACGAGCAGTACTTC. Encoded protein: CASSSQGVFAYEQYF.

This chain connects TRBV7-9 to TRBJ1-5, with 10 bases that match TRBD1. Per the germline V gene, CDR1 is SEHNR and CDR2 is FQNEAQ (reference sequence). The trim removed 5 bases at V and 3 bases at J, leaving 4 bases unmatched. The CDR3 is 15 residues long. For the CDR3, the DNA is TGTGCCAGCAGCCCGGGACAGGGGAACAATCAGCCCCAGCATTTT. Amino acids: CASSPGQGNNQPQHF. Using reference TRBV7-9 and TRBJ1-5 for the parts outside the CDR3, the full variable domain is DTGVSQNPRHKITKRGQNVTFRCDPISEHNRLYWYRQTLGQGPEFLTYFQNEAQLEKSRLLSDRFSAERPKGSFSTLEIQRTEQGDSAMYLCASSPGQGNNQPQHFGDGTRLSIL.

In this sample, this clone turned up once. V gene TRBV5-6 combines with J gene TRBJ2-6; D not certain. V lost 1 base, J lost 0 bases, and 11 bases lay in between. The CDR3 contains 17 residues. Germline V gene lookup returns CDR1 SGHDT and CDR2 YYEEEE. In DNA, the CDR3 is TGTGCCAGCAGCTTGTCGGTGTCCCTCTCTGGGGCCAACGTCCTGACTTTC. Translation: CASSLSVSLSGANVLTF. The variable domain in full, completed from reference TRBV5-6 and TRBJ2-6, reads DAGVTQSPTHLIKTRGQQVTLRCSPKSGHDTVSWYQQALGQGPQFIFQYYEEEERQRGNFPDRFSGHQFPNYSSELNVNALLLGDSALYLCASSLSVSLSGANVLTFGAGSRLTVL.

This clone has only a few counts. The V call is TRBV11-2, the J call TRBJ2-5, with D possibly TRBD2 on 5 matching bases. Germline CDR1 and CDR2: SGHAT and FQNNGV. The CDR3 covers 14 residues. Trimming took off 5 bases at V and 5 bases at J, with 15 bases between the two ends. The CDR3 region has the DNA TGTGCCAGCAGCCCCCGGGATAGTATGGAGACCCAGTACTTC. Amino acid sequence: CASSPRDSMETQYF.

V and J are TRBV29-1 and TRBJ2-2; maybe TRBD2 (5 bases). The CDR3 loop spans 15 amino acids. The ends were cut back, 1 base at V and 2 bases at J, with 11 bases in the middle. CDR1 and CDR2 from the germline V gene are SQVTM and ANQGSEA. DNA for the CDR3: TGCAGCGTTGAAGGTCGAGGAGGAAACACCGGGGAGCTGTTTTTT. Amino acids: CSVEGRGGNTGELFF.